The T cell receptor beta chain under discussion was sequenced for a study of blood T cell repertoires in COVID-19. About the study: Samples representing acute and convalescent COVID-19 were sourced from the United States, Italy and Spain. T cells, B-cell-depleted T cells, or PBMCs provided the cDNA or gDNA that served as material.

Cohort assignment relied on participant-reported clinical history. Two negative PCRs, clearance, or symptom resolution characterized the recovered Cohort 3 donors. Generated by immunoSEQ multiplex PCR, the TCRdb table keeps only in-frame clones and is missing some. Counted here are more than 250,000 clones, roughly 89% occurring once; the ten biggest clones make up over 6%. There are 16 residues in the CDR3. The V gene's germline CDR1 is KGHSH and CDR2 LQKENI. Germline trimming cut 1 base from V and 9 bases from J; bases unmatched to any gene: 10. The sequenced sample consisted of PBMCs or T cells enriched from blood (not recorded which). The TCR originated in a woman aged 40 to 55 who had recovered from COVID-19. The chain couples TRBV18 to TRBJ2-1; the match to TRBD2 covers 9 bases. In nucleotides, the CDR3 is TGTGCCAGCTCACCACGGGGTAGCGGGGGCCATGGTGAGCAGTTCTTC. As protein: CASSPRGSGGHGEQFF.